A single sample is the source of the 16 T cell receptor beta chains below, sequenced in a study of OX40 agonist ivuxolimab in advanced cancers. TCRdb's table, derived via immunoSEQ multiplex PCR, lists solely in-frame clones and lacks some. The sample has 25,000 to 35,000 clones, about 90% seen once. This specimen was CD4+ or CD8+ T cells sorted from blood, taken in a trial of the OX40 agonist ivuxolimab. These receptors came from an adult with an advanced solid tumor such as melanoma, head and neck, liver or kidney cancer.

The chain has TRBV6-6 and TRBJ2-2; 8 bases are shared with TRBD1. The V gene's germline CDR1 is MNHNY and CDR2 SVGAGI (reference sequence). The junction had 9 bases not matched to a gene; V was cut back by 5 bases and J by 4 bases. The CDR3 covers 16 residues. The CDR3 loop is CASSPPGQAITGELFF. DNA for the CDR3: TGTGCCAGCAGTCCGCCGGGACAGGCCATCACCGGGGAGCTGTTTTTT.

The chain is built from TRBV18 and TRBJ2-5, with D possibly matching TRBD2 (6 bases). With the DNA end fitting TRBJ2-7 better, the J assignment may be wrong. Germline V CDR1 and CDR2: KGHSH, LQKENI. This CDR3 is built from 15 residues. The CDR3 spells CASSLSRDSSYEQYF. CDR3 in DNA: TGTGCCAGCTCACTCTCTCGGGACTCTTCCTACGAGCAGTACTTC.

The chain joins TRBV11-2 to TRBJ2-3; 9 nucleotides agree with TRBD2. The CDR3 consists of 16 residues. With 0 bases clipped from V and 4 bases from J, the junction kept 5 bases outside the gene matches. CDR1 and CDR2 from the germline V gene are SGHAT and FQNNGV. DNA for the CDR3: TGTGCCAGCAGCTTAGAGCTAGCGGGATTTCCAGATACGCAGTATTTT. This sequence encodes CASSLELAGFPDTQYF. Full variable domain (remainder filled in from reference TRBV11-2 and TRBJ2-3): EAGVAQSPRYKIIEKRQSVAFWCNPISGHATLYWYQQILGQGPKLLIQFQNNGVVDDSQLPKDRFSAERLKGVDSTLKIQPAKLEDSAVYLCASSLELAGFPDTQYFGPGTRLTVL.

This clone was counted once. The rearrangement uses TRBV25-1 and TRBJ2-7; D gene unclear. Germline CDR1 reads MGHDK; CDR2 reads SYGVNS. V lost 1 base and J 2 bases, leaving 9 bases between the germline ends. The CDR3 loop spans 14 amino acids. The CDR3 sequence is CASSELGTTYEQYF. Here the CDR3 DNA reads TGTGCCAGCAGTGAATTGGGCACCACCTACGAGCAGTACTTC.

This chain links TRBV7-2 with TRBJ2-7; D gene unclear. V was clipped by 8 bases and J by 4 bases, with 6 bases between them. The CDR3 contains 10 residues. Germline assignment: CDR1 SGHTA and CDR2 FQGNSA. The CDR3 loop is CASGVYEQYF. The CDR3 region has the DNA TGTGCCAGCGGAGTTTACGAGCAGTACTTC.

J is TRBJ2-7 and V is TRBV7-8, with TRBD2 matching 8 bases. CDR3 size: 13 residues. Germline V gene sequence: CDR1 SGHVS, CDR2 FQNEAQ. V dropped 3 bases and J dropped 2; count of bases not matched to a gene: 0. CDR3 loop: CASSLTSAYEQYF. CDR3 in DNA: TGTGCCAGCAGCTTGACTAGCGCCTACGAGCAGTACTTC.

The J gene is TRBJ2-7, the V gene TRBV4-3; TRBD1 matches 9 bases. The junction had 4 bases not matched to a gene; V was cut back by 3 bases and J by 4 bases. The germline V gene encodes CDR1 LGHNA and CDR2 YSLEER. This CDR3 region has 14 residues. The CDR3 spells CASSHGQGNYEQYF. CDR3 nucleotides: TGCGCCAGCAGCCATGGACAGGGGAATTACGAGCAGTACTTC.

The chain is built from TRBV6-4 and TRBJ2-7; 13 positions agree with TRBD2. Germline V gives CDR1 MRHNA, CDR2 SNTAGT. CDR3 length equals 15 residues. J gave up 5 bases and V 3 bases, and 4 bases lay outside the gene matches. The CDR3 region has the DNA TGTGCCAGCAGTGAAGGACTAGCGGGAGTCAACGAGCAGTACTTC. Translating it yields CASSEGLAGVNEQYF.

V usage is TRBV14 and J usage is TRBJ1-1; no firm D call. This CDR3 is built from 12 residues. Trimming left V 1 base short and J 9 bases short, with 9 bases between. Germline V gene lookup returns CDR1 SGHDN and CDR2 FVKESK. The CDR3 region has the DNA TGTGCCAGCAGCCAAGTTGCGGGGAAAGCTTTCTTT. This translates into CASSQVAGKAFF.

This rearrangement joins TRBV27 to TRBJ2-7, with 11 bases fitting TRBD2. The V segment lost 4 bases and the J segment 4 bases; nucleotides outside the gene matches: 6. Germline V gene sequence: CDR1 MNHEY, CDR2 SMNVEV (reference sequence). This CDR3 contains 15 residues. The CDR3 DNA sequence: TGTGCCAGCAGTTCTGGACTAGCGGGTTTGTACGAGCAGTACTTC. It translates to CASSSGLAGLYEQYF.

The chain recombines TRBV4-3 with TRBJ2-7; the match to TRBD2 covers 9 bases. V was clipped by 6 bases and J by 2 bases; unmatched bases: 8. In germline, CDR1 is LGHNA, CDR2 YSLEER. The CDR3 extends over 15 amino acids. The CDR3 loop is CASSPLAGATYEQYF. The CDR3 nucleotides read TGCGCCAGCAGTCCCTTAGCGGGGGCCACCTACGAGCAGTACTTC.

V gene TRBV4-2 combines with J gene TRBJ2-1; 8 bases line up with TRBD1. Per germline, CDR1 LGHNA and CDR2 YNFKEQ. This CDR3 has 16 amino acids. The V and J ends lost 2 bases and 2 bases, in that order; junction bases with no gene match: 5. The CDR3 nucleotides are TGTGCCAGCAGCCAACCGGACAGGGTTACCTACAATGAGCAGTTCTTC. Its translation is CASSQPDRVTYNEQFF.

V and J are TRBV4-3 and TRBJ2-3; D gene unclear. Germline CDR1 LGHNA, CDR2 YSLEER. V lost 1 base, J lost 2 bases, and 7 bases lay in between. The CDR3 is 14 amino acids. CDR3 sequence (DNA): TGCGCCAGCAGCCAAGGGTTGCTCACAGATACGCAGTATTTT. Encoded protein: CASSQGLLTDTQYF.

V gene TRBV4-1 combines with J gene TRBJ2-7; D is uncertain. The germline gives CDR1 MGHRA, CDR2 YSYEKL. This CDR3 has 14 residues. V was cut by 4 bases and J by 2 bases, with 12 bases left in between. In DNA form, the CDR3 reads TGCGCCAGCAGCCCTTGGTACAGTACCTACGAGCAGTACTTC. It is translated as CASSPWYSTYEQYF.

The chain couples TRBV7-9 to TRBJ2-1; D unresolved. V lost 7 bases to trimming and J lost 6 bases, with 13 bases between them. Germline CDR1 is SEHNR and CDR2 is FQNEAQ (reference sequence). The CDR3 sequence is 13 residues long. In DNA form, the CDR3 reads TGTGCCAGCACCCAGAGGTGGCTCAATGAGCAGTTCTTC. This encodes CASTQRWLNEQFF.

The J gene is TRBJ2-2, the V gene TRBV6-5; 10 nucleotides match TRBD2. With 2 bases clipped from V and 4 bases from J, the junction kept 1 base outside the gene matches. CDR3 length equals 15 residues. The V gene's germline CDR1 is MNHEY and CDR2 SVGAGI. The CDR3 DNA follows: TGTGCCAGCAGTTACCTAGCGGGAGCCACCGGGGAGCTGTTTTTT. Translation: CASSYLAGATGELFF.